This T cell receptor beta chain derives from a study of CD8 T cells in Susac syndrome. The germline gives CDR1 MNHEY, CDR2 SVGAGI. Trimming pared 6 bases from V and 3 bases from J, leaving 14 bases between. This CDR3 has 15 residues. Treatment-naive patients with stable or active relapsing-remitting disease served as multiple sclerosis controls. FACS was used to enrich TEMRA cells, whereas the CD8+ and CD4+ T cells were obtained by negative isolation. Random hexamers primed reverse transcription of about 0.5 to 1 ug RNA. TCRdb reanalysed the immunoSEQ multiplex PCR reads using MiXCR and keeps one entry per CDR3 protein. The sample contains 300,000 or so distinct CDR3 sequences, around 90% of which appear only once.

This clonotype originated in a human donor with multiple sclerosis. The chain joins TRBV6-5 to TRBJ2-2; tentative D call: TRBD1 (5 bases). The sequenced material came from CD4+ T cells from PBMCs. The CDR3 loop is CASSPPTGHTGELFF. As DNA, the CDR3 is TGTGCCAGCAGCCCCCCCACAGGACACACCGGGGAGCTGTTTTTT.